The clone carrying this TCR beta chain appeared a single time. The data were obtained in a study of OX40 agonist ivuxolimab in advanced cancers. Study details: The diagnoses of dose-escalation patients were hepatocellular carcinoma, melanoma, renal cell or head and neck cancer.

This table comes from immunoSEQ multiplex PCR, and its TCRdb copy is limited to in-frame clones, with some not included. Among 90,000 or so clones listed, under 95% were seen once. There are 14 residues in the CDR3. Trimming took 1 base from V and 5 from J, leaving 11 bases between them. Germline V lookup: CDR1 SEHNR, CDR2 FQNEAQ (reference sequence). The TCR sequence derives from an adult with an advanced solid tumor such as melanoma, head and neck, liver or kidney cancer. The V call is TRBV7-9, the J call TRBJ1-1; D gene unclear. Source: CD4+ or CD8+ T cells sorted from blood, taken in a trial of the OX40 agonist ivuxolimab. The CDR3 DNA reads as TGTGCCAGCAGCTTAGGGAAGAGTGGGACTGAAGCTTTCTTT. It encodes CASSLGKSGTEAFF. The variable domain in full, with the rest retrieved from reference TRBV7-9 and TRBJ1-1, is DTGVSQNPRHKITKRGQNVTFRCDPISEHNRLYWYRQTLGQGPEFLTYFQNEAQLEKSRLLSDRFSAERPKGSFSTLEIQRTEQGDSAMYLCASSLGKSGTEAFFGQGTRLTVV.